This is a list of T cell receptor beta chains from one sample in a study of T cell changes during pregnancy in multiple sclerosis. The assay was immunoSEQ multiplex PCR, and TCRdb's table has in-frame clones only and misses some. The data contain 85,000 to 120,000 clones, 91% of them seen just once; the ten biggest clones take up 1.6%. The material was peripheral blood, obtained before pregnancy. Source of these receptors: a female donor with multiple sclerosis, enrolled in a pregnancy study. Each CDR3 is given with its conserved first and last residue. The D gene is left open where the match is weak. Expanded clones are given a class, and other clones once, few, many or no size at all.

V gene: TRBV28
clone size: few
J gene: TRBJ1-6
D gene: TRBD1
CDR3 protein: CASSRTGNNSPLHF
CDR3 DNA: TGTGCCAGCAGCCGGACAGGGAATAATTCACCCCTCCACTTT

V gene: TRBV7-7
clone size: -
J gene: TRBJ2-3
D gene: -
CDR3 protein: CASSLGEFTDTQYF
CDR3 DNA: TGTGCTAGCAGCTTGGGAGAATTCACAGATACGCAGTATTTT

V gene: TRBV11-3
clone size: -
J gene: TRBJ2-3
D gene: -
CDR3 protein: CASSLDLDGTQYF
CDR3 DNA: TGTGCCAGCAGCTTAGATCTAGACGGCACGCAGTATTTT

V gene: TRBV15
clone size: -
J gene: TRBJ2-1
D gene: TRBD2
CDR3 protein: CATSRDTGGDNEQFF
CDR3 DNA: TGTGCCACCAGCAGAGATACGGGGGGAGACAATGAGCAGTTCTTC

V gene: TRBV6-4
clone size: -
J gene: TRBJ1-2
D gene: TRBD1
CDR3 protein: CASSEWTGAGGYTF
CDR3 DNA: TGTGCCAGCAGCGAGTGGACAGGGGCAGGTGGCTACACCTTC

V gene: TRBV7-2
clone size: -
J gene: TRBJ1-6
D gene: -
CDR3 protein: CASSLMRQLALNSPLHF
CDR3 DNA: TGTGCCAGCAGCTTAATGAGACAGCTTGCCCTTAATTCACCCCTCCACTTT

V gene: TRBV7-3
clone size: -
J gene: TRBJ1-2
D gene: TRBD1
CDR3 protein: CASSKKGTGVGDYGYTF
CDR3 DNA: TGTGCCAGCAGCAAAAAAGGCACAGGGGTTGGTGACTATGGCTACACCTTC

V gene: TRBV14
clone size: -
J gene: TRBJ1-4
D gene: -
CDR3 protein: CASSQVWPATNEKLFF
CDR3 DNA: TGTGCCAGCAGCCAAGTCTGGCCCGCAACTAATGAAAAACTGTTTTTT

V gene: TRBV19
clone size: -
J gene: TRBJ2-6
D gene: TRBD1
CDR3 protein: CASSMGQASGANVLTF
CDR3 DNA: TGTGCCAGTAGTATGGGACAGGCCTCTGGGGCCAACGTCCTGACTTTC

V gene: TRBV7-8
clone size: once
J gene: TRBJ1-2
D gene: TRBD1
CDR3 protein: CASSLARGQNYGYTF
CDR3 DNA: TGTGCCAGCAGCTTAGCGCGGGGACAGAACTATGGCTACACCTTC

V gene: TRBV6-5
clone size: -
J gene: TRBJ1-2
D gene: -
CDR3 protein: CASSEGAGDGYTF
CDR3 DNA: TGTGCCAGCAGTGAAGGCGCAGGGGATGGCTACACCTTC

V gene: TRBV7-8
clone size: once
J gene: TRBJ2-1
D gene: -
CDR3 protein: CASSLNRYNEQFF
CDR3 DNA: TGTGCCAGCAGCTTAAACAGGTACAATGAGCAGTTCTTC

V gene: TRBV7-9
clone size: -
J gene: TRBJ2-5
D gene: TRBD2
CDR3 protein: CASSLDRDYPRETQYF
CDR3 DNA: TGTGCCAGCAGCTTAGACCGGGACTACCCAAGGGAGACCCAGTACTTC

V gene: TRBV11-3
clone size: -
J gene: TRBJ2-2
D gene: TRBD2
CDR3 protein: CASSFFLTSGGTGELFF
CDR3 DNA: TGTGCCAGCAGCTTTTTCCTGACTAGCGGGGGAACCGGGGAGCTGTTTTTT

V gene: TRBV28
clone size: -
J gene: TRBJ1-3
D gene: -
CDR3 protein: CASRMGASGNTIYF
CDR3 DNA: TGTGCCAGCAGGATGGGGGCTTCTGGAAACACCATATATTTT

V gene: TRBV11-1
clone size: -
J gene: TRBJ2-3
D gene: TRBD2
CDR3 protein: CASSFWTSGGRTDTQYF
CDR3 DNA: TGTGCCAGCAGCTTTTGGACTAGCGGGGGCCGCACAGATACGCAGTATTTT

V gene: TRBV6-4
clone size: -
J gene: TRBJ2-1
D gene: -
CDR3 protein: CASSDAGLNEQFF
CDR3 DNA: TGTGCCAGCAGTGACGCAGGACTGAATGAGCAGTTCTTC

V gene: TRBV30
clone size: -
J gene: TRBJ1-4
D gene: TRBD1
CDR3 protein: CASGTGHLKPNEKLFF
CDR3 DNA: TGTGCCAGCGGGACAGGACATTTAAAGCCCAATGAAAAACTGTTTTTT

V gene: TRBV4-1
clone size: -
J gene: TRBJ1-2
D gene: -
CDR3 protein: CASSQDEGNYGYTF
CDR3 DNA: TGCGCCAGCAGCCAAGACGAGGGAAACTATGGCTACACCTTC

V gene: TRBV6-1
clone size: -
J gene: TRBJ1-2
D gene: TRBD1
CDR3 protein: CASSDLTGGPRYGYTF
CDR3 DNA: TGTGCCAGCAGTGACCTGACAGGGGGCCCTAGGTATGGCTACACCTTC

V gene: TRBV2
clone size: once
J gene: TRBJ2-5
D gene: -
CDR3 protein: CASSVASSVLETQYF
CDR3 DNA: TGTGCCAGCAGTGTAGCTAGCTCCGTGTTGGAGACCCAGTACTTC

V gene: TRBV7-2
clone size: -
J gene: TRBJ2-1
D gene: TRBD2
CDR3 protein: CASSLRGLAGFTYNEQFF
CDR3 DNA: TGTGCCAGCAGCTTGAGGGGACTAGCGGGATTCACCTACAATGAGCAGTTCTTC

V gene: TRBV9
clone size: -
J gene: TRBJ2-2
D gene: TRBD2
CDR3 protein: CASSVTSGTTGELFF
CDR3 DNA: TGTGCCAGCAGCGTAACTAGCGGGACGACCGGGGAGCTGTTTTTT

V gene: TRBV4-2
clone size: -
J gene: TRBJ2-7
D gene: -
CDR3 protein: CASSQVLAYEQYF
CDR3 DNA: TGTGCCAGCAGCCAGGTACTAGCCTACGAGCAGTACTTC

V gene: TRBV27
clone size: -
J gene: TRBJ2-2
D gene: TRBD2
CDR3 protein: CASSFGLAGEAGGELFF
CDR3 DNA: TGTGCCAGCAGTTTTGGACTAGCGGGAGAGGCTGGCGGGGAGCTGTTTTTT

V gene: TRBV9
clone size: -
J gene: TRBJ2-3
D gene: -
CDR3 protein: CASSVVAASTDTQYF
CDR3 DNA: TGTGCCAGCAGCGTAGTAGCGGCCAGCACAGATACGCAGTATTTT

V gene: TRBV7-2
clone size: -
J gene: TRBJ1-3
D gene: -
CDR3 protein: CASSRDSSSGNTIYF
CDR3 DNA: TGTGCCAGCAGCCGAGACAGCTCCTCTGGAAACACCATATATTTT

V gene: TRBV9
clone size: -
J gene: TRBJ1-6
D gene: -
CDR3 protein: CASSVDSGDSPLHF
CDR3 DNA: TGTGCCAGCAGCGTAGACAGCGGGGATTCACCCCTCCACTTT

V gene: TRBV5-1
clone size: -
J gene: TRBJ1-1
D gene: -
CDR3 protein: CASSFSLNTEAFF
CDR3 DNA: TGCGCCAGCAGCTTTTCTTTGAACACTGAAGCTTTCTTT

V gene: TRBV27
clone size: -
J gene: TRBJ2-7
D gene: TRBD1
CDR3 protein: CASSRYTGTGVSYEQYF
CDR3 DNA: TGTGCCAGCAGCCGCTATACCGGGACAGGGGTCTCCTACGAGCAGTACTTC

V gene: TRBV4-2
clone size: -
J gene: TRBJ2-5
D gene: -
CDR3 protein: CASSQDFALRETQYF
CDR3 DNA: TGTGCCAGCAGCCAAGATTTTGCGCTCAGGGAGACCCAGTACTTC

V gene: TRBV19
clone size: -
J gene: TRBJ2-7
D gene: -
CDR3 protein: CASSRADAYEQYF
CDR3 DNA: TGTGCCAGTAGTAGGGCAGATGCCTACGAGCAGTACTTC

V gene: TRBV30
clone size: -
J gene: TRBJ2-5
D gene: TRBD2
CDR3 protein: CAWRVAGGRETQYF
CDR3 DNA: TGTGCCTGGAGGGTAGCGGGGGGGAGAGAGACCCAGTACTTC

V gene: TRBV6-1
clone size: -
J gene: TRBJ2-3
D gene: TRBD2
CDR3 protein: CASRPLAGGTDTQYF
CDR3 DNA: TGTGCCAGCAGGCCACTAGCGGGGGGCACAGATACGCAGTATTTT

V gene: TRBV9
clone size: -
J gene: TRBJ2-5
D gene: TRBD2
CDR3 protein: CASSNGLAGGQETQYF
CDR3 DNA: TGTGCCAGCAGCAACGGACTAGCGGGGGGTCAAGAGACCCAGTACTTC

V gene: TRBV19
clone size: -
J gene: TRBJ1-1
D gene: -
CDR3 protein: CASSIGRDYGNTEAFF
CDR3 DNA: TGTGCCAGTAGTATTGGGAGGGACTATGGGAACACTGAAGCTTTCTTT

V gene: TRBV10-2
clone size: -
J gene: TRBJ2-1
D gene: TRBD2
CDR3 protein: CASRQGLAGGFGEQFF
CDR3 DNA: TGCGCCAGCAGACAAGGACTAGCGGGAGGATTTGGTGAGCAGTTCTTC

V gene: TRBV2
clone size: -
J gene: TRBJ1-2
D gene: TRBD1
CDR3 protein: CASSGTGTNYGYTF
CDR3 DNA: TGTGCCAGCAGTGGGACAGGTACTAACTATGGCTACACCTTC

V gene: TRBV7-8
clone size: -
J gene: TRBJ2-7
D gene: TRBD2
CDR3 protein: CASSLAGGGVEQYF
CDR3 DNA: TGTGCCAGCAGCTTAGCTGGCGGGGGGGTCGAGCAGTACTTC

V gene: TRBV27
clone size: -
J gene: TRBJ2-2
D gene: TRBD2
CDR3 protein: CASSLSRGFGELFF
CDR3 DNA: TGTGCCAGCAGTTTATCGCGGGGGTTCGGGGAGCTGTTTTTT

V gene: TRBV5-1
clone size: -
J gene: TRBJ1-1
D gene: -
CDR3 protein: CASSYTGNTEAFF
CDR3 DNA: TGCGCCAGCAGCTATACAGGGAACACTGAAGCTTTCTTT